Reported below is one T cell receptor beta chain. Study processing details: Scientists estimated how many nucleated cells there were by amplifying reference gene primers. TCRdb's copy holds only in-frame clones and misses some; the assay was immunoSEQ multiplex PCR. The DNA gave D and trimming, while V, J and clone size come from that table. Here the sample spans around 500,000 clones, roughly 88% being singletons. This sample stems from a study of blood T cell repertoires in COVID-19. Study-wide background: The samples span acute and convalescent COVID-19 from the United States, Italy and Spain. Sources were T cells, B-cell-depleted T cells, or PBMCs; the material itself was cDNA or gDNA.

The length of the CDR3 is 16 residues. CDR1 and CDR2 from the germline V gene are LNHNV and YYDKDF (reference sequence). The ends lost 3 bases at V and 6 bases at J; junction bases unmatched: 9. The chain recombines TRBV15 with TRBJ1-5; TRBD1 agrees at 9 bases. The sequence derives from a human donor in a cohort sampled during active COVID-19. What was sequenced was peripheral blood. In DNA, the CDR3 is TGTGCCACCAGCAGTTTGGACAGGGGCTTACGTCAGCCCCAGCATTTT. Translated, it gives CATSSLDRGLRQPQHF.